A selection of T cell receptor beta chains follows, all from one sample in a study of cytomegalovirus exposure and HLA in healthy donors. Assay: immunoSEQ multiplex PCR; the TCRdb copy retains only in-frame clones and omits some. Of roughly 130,000 clones in the sample, around 74% were seen once. Material for sequencing was PBMCs. The receptors come from a man aged 35-49 years in good health and CMV-seropositive. Both conserved end residues are part of each CDR3. The order of the fields is J gene, clone size, D gene, V gene, CDR3 DNA, CDR3 protein. D genes are given only for firm matches. The size of a clone is reported for some rows only, either as once, few or many, or as a class for expanded clones.

J: TRBJ2-5; size: .; D: .; V: TRBV10-2; DNA: TGCGCCAGCAGTGAGTACGGGGATCTCCGTCCGGGTCAAGAGACCCAGTACTTC; CDR3: CASSEYGDLRPGQETQYF
J: TRBJ2-7; size: .; D: TRBD1; V: TRBV27; DNA: TGTGCCAGTAGACAGGGGGGGTACGAGCAGTACTTC; CDR3: CASRQGGYEQYF
J: TRBJ2-4; size: .; D: .; V: TRBV5-4; DNA: TGTGCCAGCAGCTTGGCGGGTGAAAACATTCAGTACTTC; CDR3: CASSLAGENIQYF
J: TRBJ1-5; size: .; D: .; V: TRBV19; DNA: TGTGCCAGTAGTATTTGGCCTCAGCCCCAGCATTTT; CDR3: CASSIWPQPQHF
J: TRBJ2-7; size: .; D: .; V: TRBV28; DNA: TGTGCCAGCAGTTCCGGGACATGGAACGCCTACGAGCAGTACTTC; CDR3: CASSSGTWNAYEQYF
J: TRBJ2-3; size: .; D: TRBD2; V: TRBV7-7; DNA: TGTGCCAGCAGCCACGGTGGGACTAGCGGGGGGTTAGATACGCAGTATTTT; CDR3: CASSHGGTSGGLDTQYF
J: TRBJ1-2; size: .; D: .; V: TRBV6-6; DNA: TGTGCCAGCAGTTACCAGGAAGGCTACACCTTC; CDR3: CASSYQEGYTF
J: TRBJ1-1; size: .; D: .; V: TRBV19; DNA: TGTGCCAGTAGTGGACCCCTCAGGGATATGAACACTGAAGCTTTCTTT; CDR3: CASSGPLRDMNTEAFF
J: TRBJ1-1; size: .; D: .; V: TRBV2; DNA: TGTGCCAGCAGCGGACACCAGAACACTGAAGCTTTCTTT; CDR3: CASSGHQNTEAFF
J: TRBJ2-3; size: .; D: TRBD2; V: TRBV6-1; DNA: TGTGCCAGCAGTGAGAGTAGCGGGAGTCCCAATACGCAGTATTTT; CDR3: CASSESSGSPNTQYF
J: TRBJ2-4; size: .; D: .; V: TRBV5-6; DNA: TGTGCCAGCAGCTTGACCACTAGAGCCAAAAACATTCAGTACTTC; CDR3: CASSLTTRAKNIQYF
J: TRBJ2-7; size: .; D: TRBD1; V: TRBV6-1; DNA: TGTGCCAGCACCGGGACAGCACCCTACGAGCAGTACTTC; CDR3: CASTGTAPYEQYF
J: TRBJ2-1; size: .; D: .; V: TRBV30; DNA: TGTGCCTGGAGTGTGCAGGGAACCTACAATGAGCAGTTCTTC; CDR3: CAWSVQGTYNEQFF
J: TRBJ1-2; size: .; D: .; V: TRBV12-5; DNA: TGTGCTAGTGGCCCGACAGATGCTAACTATGGCTACACCTTC; CDR3: CASGPTDANYGYTF
J: TRBJ1-6; size: once; D: TRBD1; V: TRBV5-1; DNA: TGCGCCAGCAGCAGGGACAGGGTGGACTCACCCCTCCACTTT; CDR3: CASSRDRVDSPLHF
J: TRBJ1-5; size: .; D: .; V: TRBV7-2; DNA: TGTGCCAGCAGCCCGTCCCTTAATCAGCCCCAGCATTTT; CDR3: CASSPSLNQPQHF
J: TRBJ1-6; size: .; D: .; V: TRBV5-4; DNA: TGTGCCAGCAGTGACGCGGGCTATAATTCACCCCTCCACTTT; CDR3: CASSDAGYNSPLHF
J: TRBJ2-2; size: .; D: TRBD1; V: TRBV13; DNA: TGTGCCAGCAGCTCCTTGGACAGGGTAAATACCGGGGAGCTGTTTTTT; CDR3: CASSSLDRVNTGELFF
J: TRBJ1-5; size: .; D: .; V: TRBV13; DNA: TGTGCCAGCAGCTTAGGCGGAGGAAGAAGCAATCAGCCCCAGCATTTT; CDR3: CASSLGGGRSNQPQHF
J: TRBJ2-1; size: few; D: TRBD1; V: TRBV19; DNA: TGTGCCAGTAGTTCCGGGACAGGGGGGATCTTCAGCTCCTACAATGAGCAGTTCTTC; CDR3: CASSSGTGGIFSSYNEQFF
J: TRBJ1-2; size: .; D: TRBD1; V: TRBV28; DNA: TGTGCCAGCAGTTTCGAGGCAGGGGGCAATGGCTACACCTTC; CDR3: CASSFEAGGNGYTF
J: TRBJ1-6; size: .; D: .; V: TRBV9; DNA: TGTGCCAGCAGCGTGGCCCACCCCTTAAATAATTCACCCCTCCACTTT; CDR3: CASSVAHPLNNSPLHF
J: TRBJ2-7; size: .; D: .; V: TRBV19; DNA: TGTGCCAGTAGTAATCTAGGGAGCGACCCCTACGAGCAGTACTTC; CDR3: CASSNLGSDPYEQYF
J: TRBJ1-2; size: .; D: .; V: TRBV18; DNA: TGTGCCAGCTCGCACAGGGATTTCGGGGGCTACACCTTC; CDR3: CASSHRDFGGYTF
J: TRBJ1-6; size: .; D: TRBD1; V: TRBV28; DNA: TGTGCCAGCAGGGGACAGGGGGTCTATAATTCACCCCTCCACTTT; CDR3: CASRGQGVYNSPLHF
J: TRBJ2-1; size: .; D: TRBD2; V: TRBV4-1; DNA: TGCGCCAGCAGCCAAGTAATTGGCGGGAGGGATAACAATGAGCAGTTCTTC; CDR3: CASSQVIGGRDNNEQFF
J: TRBJ2-1; size: few; D: TRBD2; V: TRBV5-1; DNA: TGCGCCAGCAGCTTTGTAGCGGGAGCTTACAATGAGCAGTTCTTC; CDR3: CASSFVAGAYNEQFF
J: TRBJ1-3; size: .; D: TRBD1; V: TRBV7-6; DNA: TGTGCCAGCAGCTTTGCCGGGACAGGGGGCTCTTTGAACACCATATATTTT; CDR3: CASSFAGTGGSLNTIYF
J: TRBJ1-1; size: .; D: .; V: TRBV6-1; DNA: TGTGCCGGAGCAGACAGGATGAACACTGAAGCTTTCTTT; CDR3: CAGADRMNTEAFF
J: TRBJ2-1; size: .; D: .; V: TRBV5-4; DNA: TGTGCCAGCAGCTTGGTTGGGGGCCGAGGCGATGAGCAGTTCTTC; CDR3: CASSLVGGRGDEQFF
J: TRBJ1-3; size: .; D: TRBD1; V: TRBV5-1; DNA: TGCGCCAGCAGCACGACAGGGGGCGTATCTGGAAACACCATATATTTT; CDR3: CASSTTGGVSGNTIYF
J: TRBJ2-1; size: once; D: .; V: TRBV27; DNA: TGTGCCAGCAGTTTAGCCTCACAGCAGTACTCCTACAATGAGCAGTTCTTC; CDR3: CASSLASQQYSYNEQFF
J: TRBJ2-3; size: few; D: TRBD2; V: TRBV9; DNA: TGTGCCAGCAGCGTAGAAGGGCTAGCGGGAGTTACAGATACGCAGTATTTT; CDR3: CASSVEGLAGVTDTQYF
J: TRBJ1-1; size: .; D: .; V: TRBV4-2; DNA: TGTGCCAGCAGCCAAGATGTGGGGACATACATCATGAACACTGAAGCTTTCTTT; CDR3: CASSQDVGTYIMNTEAFF
J: TRBJ1-1; size: .; D: .; V: TRBV6-5; DNA: TGTGCCAGCAGTTACCGGGGGGCGAACACTGAAGCTTTCTTT; CDR3: CASSYRGANTEAFF
J: TRBJ2-3; size: .; D: TRBD2; V: TRBV5-8; DNA: TGTGCCAGCAGCCCCCGGACTAGCGGGAAATGGGATACGCAGTATTTT; CDR3: CASSPRTSGKWDTQYF
J: TRBJ2-3; size: .; D: TRBD1; V: TRBV18; DNA: TGTGCCAGCTCACCACCTGCTCGGGACAGGTCCACAGATACGCAGTATTTT; CDR3: CASSPPARDRSTDTQYF
J: TRBJ1-3; size: .; D: .; V: TRBV1; DNA: TGCACCAGCAGCCACCAAGGGGACAGGGGGGAAGGAAACACCATATATTTT; CDR3: CTSSHQGDRGEGNTIYF
J: TRBJ2-7; size: .; D: TRBD2; V: TRBV7-9; DNA: TGTGCCAGCAACGGACTAGCGGGAGTGGGCGAGCAGTACTTC; CDR3: CASNGLAGVGEQYF
J: TRBJ2-5; size: .; D: .; V: TRBV19; DNA: TGTGCCACCTCGAGGCAGCAGCAAGAGACCCAGTACTTC; CDR3: CATSRQQQETQYF
J: TRBJ2-1; size: .; D: .; V: TRBV7-2; DNA: TGTGCCAGCAGCTTAGATCAGAACTCCTACAATGAGCAGTTCTTC; CDR3: CASSLDQNSYNEQFF
J: TRBJ2-1; size: .; D: TRBD2; V: TRBV5-1; DNA: TGCGCCAGCAGCCCTGGGCGAACTAGCGGGGGCAACAATGAGCAGTTCTTC; CDR3: CASSPGRTSGGNNEQFF
J: TRBJ2-7; size: .; D: TRBD1; V: TRBV5-6; DNA: TGTGCCAGCAGCCCCGGGACAGGGGGCAGGTACGAGCAGTACTTC; CDR3: CASSPGTGGRYEQYF
J: TRBJ2-7; size: once; D: TRBD2; V: TRBV5-4; DNA: TGTGCCAGCAGCTCCGTCGGACTAGCGGGAGGCTACGAGCAGTACTTC; CDR3: CASSSVGLAGGYEQYF
J: TRBJ1-5; size: few; D: .; V: TRBV7-2; DNA: TGTGCCAGCAGCCCCCAAGGAACAGGGCGGCAGCCCCAGCATTTT; CDR3: CASSPQGTGRQPQHF
J: TRBJ2-5; size: .; D: .; V: TRBV5-1; DNA: TGCGCCAGCAAAAACCAGGGCGCGGAGACCCAGTACTTC; CDR3: CASKNQGAETQYF